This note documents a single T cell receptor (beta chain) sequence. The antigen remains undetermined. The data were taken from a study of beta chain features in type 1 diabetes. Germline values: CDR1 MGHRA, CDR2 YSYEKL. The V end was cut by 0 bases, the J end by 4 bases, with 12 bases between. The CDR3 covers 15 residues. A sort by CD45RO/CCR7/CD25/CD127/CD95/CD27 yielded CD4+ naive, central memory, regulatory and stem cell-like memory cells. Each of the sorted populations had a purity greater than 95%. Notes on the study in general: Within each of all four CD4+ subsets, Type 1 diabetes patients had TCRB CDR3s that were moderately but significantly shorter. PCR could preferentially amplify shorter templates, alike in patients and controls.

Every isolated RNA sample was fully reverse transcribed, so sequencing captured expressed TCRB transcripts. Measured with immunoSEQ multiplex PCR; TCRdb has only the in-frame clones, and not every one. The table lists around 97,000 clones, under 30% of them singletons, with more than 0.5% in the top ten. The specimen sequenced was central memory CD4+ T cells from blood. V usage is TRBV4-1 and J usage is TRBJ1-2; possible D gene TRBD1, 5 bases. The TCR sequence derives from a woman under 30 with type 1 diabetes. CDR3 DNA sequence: TGCGCCAGCAGCCAAGATTTCTCAACAGGCTATGGCTACACCTTC. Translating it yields CASSQDFSTGYGYTF.